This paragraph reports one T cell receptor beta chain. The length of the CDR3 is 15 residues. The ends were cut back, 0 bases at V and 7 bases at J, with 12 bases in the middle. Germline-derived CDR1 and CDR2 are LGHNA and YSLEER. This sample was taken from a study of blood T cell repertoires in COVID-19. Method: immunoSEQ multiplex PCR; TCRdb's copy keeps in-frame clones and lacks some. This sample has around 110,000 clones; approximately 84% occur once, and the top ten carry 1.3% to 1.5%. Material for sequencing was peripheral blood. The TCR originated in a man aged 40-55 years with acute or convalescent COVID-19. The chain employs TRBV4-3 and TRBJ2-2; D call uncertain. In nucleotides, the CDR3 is TGCGCCAGCAGCCAAGATTGGCCCCGATTCGGGGAGCTGTTTTTT. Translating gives CASSQDWPRFGELFF.